This entry is about one TCR beta chain. Its antigen has not been determined. No clone much larger than this one lies a single base away; base qualities are absent. This record belongs to a study of T cell responses to AZD1222 COVID-19 vaccine (dated by TCRdb to the early 2020s). A note on the overall study: AZD1222 recipients given second doses at about 4 weeks or at about 12 weeks were pooled, since spike-specific TCR depth and breadth were not found to differ between the two schedules. TCR sequencing was performed for over 230 trial participants, of whom around 210 were given two doses of AZD1222 and 26 were given two doses of MenACWY control vaccine. Trial participants were enrolled by age into 18-55, 56-69 and 70-plus year subgroups, with about 150, 28 and 57 TCR-sequenced participants respectively.

Germline trimming: 4 bases from V, 2 bases from J; junction bases outside gene matches: 8. In the germline V gene, CDR1 corresponds to SQVTM and CDR2 to ANQGSEA. Taken from cysteine to phenylalanine, the CDR3 has 16 residues. Only the CDR3 portion is preserved as DNA: 48 bases, with reading frame beginning at the first base. The CDR3 regions of human TCRbeta chains were analyzed by immunosequencing. As for the authors' bioinformatics: Repertoire TCRs were matched against a reference library of SARS-CoV-2-specific TCRs generated with the MIRA antigen-specificity platform. Breadth was defined as the fraction of unique TCRs that were SARS-CoV-2-associated, and depth was defined as the fraction of total T cells that were SARS-CoV-2-associated. Using the MIRA data, every spike-specific TCR was mapped to the spike region that the TCR reacted to and assigned to either a CD4 or a CD8 class. Log10-transformed breadth and depth values were compared by one-way ANOVA with Sidak's multiple comparisons tests. Imported from immuneACCESS, the table was reduced by TCRdb to in-frame sequences with V and J called. These copies leave out some clones; in studies compared against another copy, an unresolved V gene accounts for under half, and the cause of the remainder is not known. That table gives V, J and clone size, and the DNA gave D and trimming. The sample table lists 100,000 to 150,000 clones, roughly 90% of them with a count of one. The top ten constitute less than 4.5% of the sample.

What the authors observed across the whole study: Vaccine-associated CD4 TCRs spanned the whole spike protein, with dominant responses in regions 160-218 and 743-854. Epitopes outside the regions mutated in the B.1.351 and B.1.1.7 variants were reportedly recognized by nearly half of the unique spike-specific TCRs. Because no day 14 peak-response samples were available, repertoires were characterized only after the peak T cell response. Participants were mostly white British and included more females than males, and it was suggested by the authors that clonal diversity may have been underestimated. A significant rise in spike-specific TCR breadth and depth was observed after two AZD1222 doses relative to day 0 and relative to MenACWY recipients. In the small 56-69-year group, the increase in depth fell short of significance, most likely because of low power. Conclusions about previously exposed vaccinees are limited because only six or seven AZD1222 recipients were SARS-CoV-2 seropositive at baseline.

What this sample's time point label stands for: baseline before first vaccination. Samples from vaccinated people were obtained from the UK trials COV001 and COV002, which included a single-blind randomized controlled phase 2/3 trial of AZD1222 (ChAdOx1 nCoV-19) in healthy adults. For TCRbeta chain sequencing, PBMC samples from trial participants were taken at day 0 and at day 28 after the second dose. The source of this sequence is an adult in good health. The chain links TRBV29-1 with TRBJ1-2, and 12 junctional nucleotides match TRBD1. This material consisted of peripheral blood, taken on day 0 of AZD1222 vaccination. The DNA reads TGCAGCGTTGCCGGGACAGGGGGCAGAAGAAACTATGGCTACACCTTC. The translation is CSVAGTGGRRNYGYTF.